The rows below give T cell receptor beta chains drawn from one sample of a study of T cell changes during pregnancy in multiple sclerosis. Data came from immunoSEQ multiplex PCR; TCRdb stores just in-frame clones and leaves some out. The sample records about 42,000 clones, around 84% being singletons. Sequenced here: CD4+ T cells from peripheral blood mononuclear cells, sampled before pregnancy. These receptors were collected from a female donor with multiple sclerosis, enrolled in a pregnancy study. The CDR3 runs from the conserved cysteine through the conserved F or W. Each record gives: clone size, D gene, CDR3 length, V gene, J gene, CDR3 protein, CDR3 DNA. A D gene is named only where the DNA matches it firmly. For some rows the clone size is stated as once, few or many, or as a class when expanded; others skip it.

-	-	18	TRBV5-4	TRBJ1-3	CASSSFDYGTYSGNTIYF	TGTGCCAGCAGCTCCTTCGACTACGGCACCTACTCTGGAAACACCATATATTTT
-	-	13	TRBV10-2	TRBJ2-7	CASRRPRAYEQYF	TGCGCCAGCAGACGGCCCCGGGCCTACGAGCAGTACTTC
-	-	13	TRBV7-2	TRBJ1-1	CASSQTGIAEAFF	TGTGCCAGCAGCCAAACAGGGATCGCTGAAGCTTTCTTT
-	-	12	TRBV29-1	TRBJ1-2	CSVPPGEGGYTF	TGCAGCGTTCCCCCCGGGGAGGGTGGCTACACCTTC
-	-	19	TRBV21-1	TRBJ1-1	CASSKRPGSATPENTEAFF	TGTGCCAGCAGCAAAAGGCCGGGTTCCGCTACACCGGAGAACACTGAAGCTTTCTTT
-	TRBD1	16	TRBV11-1	TRBJ1-1	CASSHGQGRSVPEAFF	TGTGCCAGCAGCCACGGACAGGGGCGATCGGTTCCTGAAGCTTTCTTT
-	-	20	TRBV5-4	TRBJ1-6	CASSLGGGLRAEPVNSPLHF	TGTGCCAGCAGCTTGGGGGGGGGCCTAAGAGCGGAGCCTGTTAATTCACCCCTCCACTTT
-	-	14	TRBV6-4	TRBJ1-1	CASSVEGLNTEAFF	TGTGCCAGCAGTGTGGAGGGGTTGAACACTGAAGCTTTCTTT
-	-	14	TRBV5-8	TRBJ1-2	CASSLAGNGYGYTF	TGTGCCAGCAGCTTGGCAGGGAACGGCTATGGCTACACCTTC
-	TRBD1	18	TRBV29-1	TRBJ1-4	CSVEVRTGDFATNEKLFF	TGCAGCGTTGAAGTGCGGACAGGGGACTTCGCAACTAATGAAAAACTGTTTTTT
-	-	15	TRBV11-2	TRBJ2-3	CASAQGTQSTDTQYF	TGTGCCAGCGCACAGGGAACTCAAAGCACAGATACGCAGTATTTT
-	TRBD1	15	TRBV10-3	TRBJ1-1	CAIRAEQGSYTEAFF	TGTGCCATCAGGGCTGAACAGGGGAGCTACACTGAAGCTTTCTTT
few	-	16	TRBV6-4	TRBJ1-1	CASSDQGRGRDTEAFF	TGTGCCAGCAGTGATCAGGGAAGGGGAAGGGACACTGAAGCTTTCTTT
-	-	13	TRBV5-8	TRBJ1-1	CASSLAVNTEAFF	TGTGCCAGCAGCTTGGCCGTGAACACTGAAGCTTTCTTT
-	-	15	TRBV6-6	TRBJ1-2	CASSRYLGRSYGYTF	TGTGCCAGCAGCCGATATCTGGGGCGCTCCTATGGCTACACCTTC
-	TRBD2	13	TRBV2	TRBJ2-7	CATGTSGVYEQYF	TGTGCCACTGGGACTAGCGGGGTGTACGAGCAGTACTTC
-	-	18	TRBV7-2	TRBJ1-6	CASSLALQGSSYNSPLHF	TGTGCCAGCAGCTTAGCCCTACAGGGCTCGTCCTATAATTCACCCCTCCACTTT
once	-	15	TRBV6-6	TRBJ1-2	CASSYDRGIGYGYTF	TGTGCCAGCAGTTACGATAGAGGGATTGGATATGGCTACACCTTC
-	-	13	TRBV6-1	TRBJ2-3	CASRDTSTDTQYF	TGTGCCAGCCGAGACACTAGCACAGATACGCAGTATTTT
few	-	13	TRBV7-9	TRBJ1-1	CASSRTANTEAFF	TGTGCCAGCAGCCGGACAGCTAACACTGAAGCTTTCTTT
-	TRBD2	16	TRBV11-2	TRBJ2-3	CASSSPLAGGTDTQYF	TGTGCCAGCAGCTCTCCGCTAGCGGGTGGCACAGATACGCAGTATTTT
many	TRBD1	15	TRBV5-8	TRBJ1-5	CASSSGTAINQPQHF	TGTGCCAGCAGCTCGGGGACAGCCATCAATCAGCCCCAGCATTTT
-	TRBD2	15	TRBV30	TRBJ2-5	CAWRVGTSSSETQYF	TGTGCCTGGAGAGTCGGGACTAGTTCGTCGGAGACCCAGTACTTC
once	TRBD1	15	TRBV6-1	TRBJ1-5	CASRTGGYSNQPQHF	TGTGCCAGCAGGACAGGGGGTTATAGCAATCAGCCCCAGCATTTT
-	-	14	TRBV7-2	TRBJ2-5	CASRTGQPQETQYF	TGTGCCAGCAGGACAGGACAGCCCCAAGAGACCCAGTACTTC
-	TRBD2	17	TRBV10-3	TRBJ2-7	CAISESKLAGGPGEQYF	TGTGCCATCAGTGAGTCGAAACTAGCGGGAGGGCCAGGGGAGCAGTACTTC
-	-	15	TRBV6-1	TRBJ1-2	CASSDPRVPPYGYTF	TGTGCCAGCAGTGATCCGAGGGTCCCCCCCTATGGCTACACCTTC
-	TRBD1	18	TRBV10-1	TRBJ1-1	CASSRSWTGRTVNTEAFF	TGCGCCAGCAGTAGAAGCTGGACAGGGCGGACGGTGAACACTGAAGCTTTCTTT
-	TRBD1	17	TRBV9	TRBJ1-2	CASSAPGQGRFNYGYTF	TGTGCCAGCAGCGCTCCGGGACAGGGGCGTTTTAACTATGGCTACACCTTC
-	-	14	TRBV7-2	TRBJ2-7	CASSLAEASYEQYF	TGTGCCAGCAGCTTAGCGGAGGCATCCTACGAGCAGTACTTC
-	-	13	TRBV7-2	TRBJ1-3	CASSLPGSDTIYF	TGTGCCAGCAGCCTACCCGGGTCAGACACCATATATTTT
-	TRBD1	14	TRBV6-4	TRBJ1-6	CASSETGEGSPLHF	TGTGCCAGCAGTGAAACAGGGGAAGGTTCACCCCTCCACTTT
-	-	15	TRBV5-1	TRBJ2-2	CASSTDRTYTGELFF	TGCGCCAGCAGCACAGACAGGACCTACACCGGGGAGCTGTTTTTT
-	TRBD1	14	TRBV19	TRBJ1-1	CASIRGQGITEAFF	TGTGCCAGTATCCGCGGACAGGGGATCACTGAAGCTTTCTTT
-	-	15	TRBV5-1	TRBJ1-1	CASSLGVAGNTEAFF	TGCGCCAGCAGCTTAGGAGTGGCGGGAAACACTGAAGCTTTCTTT
-	TRBD2	14	TRBV2	TRBJ2-5	CASREGLAEETQYF	TGTGCCAGCAGAGAGGGACTAGCGGAAGAGACCCAGTACTTC
-	TRBD2	15	TRBV7-2	TRBJ2-3	CASSLGGLASDTQYF	TGTGCCAGCAGCTTAGGGGGACTAGCATCGGATACGCAGTATTTT
-	TRBD2	17	TRBV19	TRBJ2-3	CASRRVSGGAEPDTQYF	TGTGCCAGTAGGCGGGTTAGCGGGGGAGCGGAACCAGATACGCAGTATTTT
-	TRBD1	11	TRBV30	TRBJ1-2	CAWSTQDRARF	TGTGCCTGGAGTACCCAGGACAGGGCCCGCTTC
-	TRBD2	16	TRBV5-8	TRBJ2-5	CASSSGLAGGRETQYF	TGTGCCAGCAGTTCTGGACTAGCGGGAGGGAGAGAGACCCAGTACTTC
-	TRBD1	14	TRBV27	TRBJ1-2	CASSFGWDRFGYTF	TGTGCCAGCAGTTTTGGATGGGACAGATTCGGCTACACCTTC
-	-	15	TRBV7-2	TRBJ2-7	CASSLANAGRDEQYF	TGTGCCAGCAGCTTAGCGAACGCGGGTAGGGACGAGCAGTACTTC
once	TRBD1	15	TRBV13	TRBJ1-2	CASSLGTGLRYGYTF	TGTGCCAGCAGCCTAGGGACAGGGCTTCGCTATGGCTACACCTTC
-	TRBD1	14	TRBV5-1	TRBJ1-2	CASSQTTGGYGYTF	TGCGCCAGCAGCCAGACTACAGGGGGCTATGGCTACACCTTC
-	-	16	TRBV19	TRBJ1-5	CASTPQVGGLNQPQHF	TGTGCCAGTACCCCTCAGGTCGGGGGGTTAAATCAGCCCCAGCATTTT
-	-	14	TRBV16	TRBJ2-5	CASSQYGAQETQYF	TGTGCCAGCAGCCAATATGGGGCTCAAGAGACCCAGTACTTC
few	TRBD2	17	TRBV2	TRBJ2-5	CASSEGIAGGKQETQYF	TGTGCCAGCAGTGAAGGCATAGCGGGAGGGAAACAAGAGACCCAGTACTTC
-	-	15	TRBV4-3	TRBJ1-2	CASSQESPPLYGYTF	TGCGCCAGCAGCCAAGAAAGCCCGCCGCTCTATGGCTACACCTTC
-	-	13	TRBV6-1	TRBJ1-2	CASSEGRGDGYTF	TGTGCCAGCAGTGAAGGTAGGGGTGATGGCTACACCTTC